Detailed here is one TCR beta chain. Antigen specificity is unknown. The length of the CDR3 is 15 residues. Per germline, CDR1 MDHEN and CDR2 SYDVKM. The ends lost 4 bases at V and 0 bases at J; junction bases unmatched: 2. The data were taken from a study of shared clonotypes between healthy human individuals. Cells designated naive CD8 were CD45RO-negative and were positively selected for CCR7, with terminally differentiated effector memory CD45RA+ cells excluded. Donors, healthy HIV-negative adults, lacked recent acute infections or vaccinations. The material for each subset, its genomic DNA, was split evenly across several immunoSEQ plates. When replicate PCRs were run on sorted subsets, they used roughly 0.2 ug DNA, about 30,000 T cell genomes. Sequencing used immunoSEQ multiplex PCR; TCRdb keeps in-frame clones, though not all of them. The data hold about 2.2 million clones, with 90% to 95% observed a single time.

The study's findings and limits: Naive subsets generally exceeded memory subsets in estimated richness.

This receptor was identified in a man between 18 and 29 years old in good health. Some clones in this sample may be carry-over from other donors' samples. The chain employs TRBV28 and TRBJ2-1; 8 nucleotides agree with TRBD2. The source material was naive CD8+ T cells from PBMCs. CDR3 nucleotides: TGTGCCAGCAGTTCCAGCGGGAGCTCCTACAATGAGCAGTTCTTC. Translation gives CASSSSGSSYNEQFF.